This T cell receptor (beta chain) was sequenced during a study of blood T cell repertoires in COVID-19. The data were produced by immunoSEQ multiplex PCR, yet TCRdb's version contains in-frame clones alone and is incomplete. The data show 150,000 to 200,000 clones, with roughly nine tenths seen just once and 2% to 2.5% held by the top ten. Only a few counts were recorded for this clone. Trimming pared 5 bases from V and 1 base from J, leaving 6 bases between. This CDR3 is built from 12 residues. Germline CDR1 is SGHRS and CDR2 is YFSETQ. This clonotype was obtained from a woman aged 40-49 years with acute COVID-19. Sequences were obtained from PBMCs or T cells enriched from blood (not recorded which). V gene TRBV5-1 combines with J gene TRBJ1-1; D is unresolved. CDR3 sequence reads: CASRFGNTEAFF. The DNA for the CDR3 is TGCGCCAGCAGGTTCGGGAACACTGAAGCTTTCTTT.